This record covers a single T cell receptor beta chain. V was trimmed by 2 bases and J by 4 bases, leaving 23 bases between them. Per the germline V gene, CDR1 is MNHEY and CDR2 is SMNVEV (reference sequence). There are 18 residues in the CDR3. This specimen comes from a study of cytomegalovirus exposure and HLA in healthy donors. The study ran its PCR with 60 Vbeta and 13 Jbeta primers. Some clones are missing from TCRdb's copy, which holds only in-frame ones; the method was immunoSEQ multiplex PCR. The sample includes about 98,000 clones, approximately 74% of them seen just once. V is TRBV27 and J is TRBJ1-1; maybe TRBD1 (6 bases). The sequenced material came from PBMCs. The clonotype comes from a male donor in good health and CMV-seronegative. This CDR3 reads CASSLPQGPTGLGTEAFF. The CDR3 bases are TGTGCCAGCAGTTTACCTCAGGGGCCCACGGGGTTGGGCACTGAAGCTTTCTTT.